This TCR beta chain was recovered during a study of blood T cell repertoires in COVID-19. Study information: Some COVID-19 samples were acute and others convalescent; all came from the United States, Italy and Spain. T cells, B-cell-depleted T cells, or PBMCs supplied cDNA or gDNA.

In the authors' methods: Amplification of reference gene primers was used by the study to estimate nucleated cell counts. Sequencing used immunoSEQ multiplex PCR; TCRdb keeps in-frame clones, though not all of them. V and J calls and clone size are given by that table; D and trimming were obtained from the DNA. The table lists more than 250,000 clones, about 86% of them singletons. Germline loops: CDR1 SGDLS, CDR2 YYNGEE. The CDR3 spans 14 residues. V shed 0 bases and J shed 2 bases, with 7 bases lying between them. Sequenced: peripheral blood. The chain uses TRBV9 and TRBJ2-3; tentative D call: TRBD2 (6 bases). This sequence originates from a woman aged 50 to 65 with acute or convalescent COVID-19. The DNA for the CDR3 is TGTGCCAGCAGCGTAGGGACTACCACAGATACGCAGTATTTT. Translating gives CASSVGTTTDTQYF. Combining the CDR3 with reference TRBV9 and TRBJ2-3 gives the whole variable domain DSGVTQTPKHLITATGQRVTLRCSPRSGDLSVYWYQQSLDQGLQFLIQYYNGEERAKGNILERFSAQQFPDLHSELNLSSLELGDSALYFCASSVGTTTDTQYFGPGTRLTVL.